A single sample gave rise to the 17 T cell receptor beta chains below, sequenced in a study of T cells in Graves' hyperthyroidism and ophthalmopathy. The TCR beta CDR3 regions underwent amplification using RNA transcripts as the source. The TCR CDR3 first-round RT-PCR relied on the HTBI primer set. In TCRdb, the multiplex PCR reads were re-called with MiXCR into one record per CDR3 protein. This sample yields hundreds of thousands of distinct CDR3 sequences, of which 14% to 15% are seen a single time; less than 15% belongs to the top ten. Material: blood. Receptor source: a man aged 18 to 30 with Graves' ophthalmopathy.

This clonotype has at least ten counts. The chain is built from TRBV6-1 and TRBJ1-2; D gene uncertain. The germline CDR1 and CDR2 sequences are MNHNS and SASEGT. The ends were cut back, 6 bases at V and 4 bases at J, with 15 bases in the middle. CDR3 length: 14 residues. This CDR3 is CASRDSGPSYGYTF. As DNA, the CDR3 is TGTGCCAGCAGGGACTCAGGCCCTAGCTATGGCTACACCTTC.

Many counts were recorded for this clonotype. This chain joins TRBV30 and TRBJ1-5; TRBD1 aligns across 7 bases. The V gene's germline CDR1 is GTSNPN and CDR2 SVGIG (reference sequence). The CDR3 runs 13 residues. V lost 5 bases to trimming and J lost 4 bases; unmatched junction nucleotides: 5. The CDR3 nucleotides are TGTGCCTGGGGGACAGCCAATAATCAGCCCCAGCATTTT. Translating gives CAWGTANNQPQHF.

This clonotype was recorded at least ten times. The genes are TRBV7-9 and TRBJ2-7, with D tentatively TRBD2 (5 bases). CDR3 length: 14 amino acids. Deletions cut 6 bases from V and 0 bases from J, with 12 bases between. Germline assignment: CDR1 SEHNR and CDR2 FQNEAQ (reference sequence). The CDR3 nucleotides read TGTGCCAGCAGACCCCGGGAACACTCCTACGAGCAGTACTTC. Encoded protein: CASRPREHSYEQYF.

This clonotype was detected only a few times. A much larger clone sits a single nucleotide away, making a read error possible. The CDR3 sequence: CASSLMGGGEAYEQYF. The CDR3 DNA is TGTGCCAGCAGTCTTATGGGCGGGGGGGAAGCCTACGAGCAGTACTTC. V and J are TRBV27 and TRBJ2-7; TRBD2 aligns across 9 bases. In germline, CDR1 is MNHEY, CDR2 SMNVEV (reference sequence). Trimming at V came to 5 bases and at J to 2 bases, leaving 10 bases not matched to a gene. The CDR3 length is 16 residues.

V is TRBV5-1 and J is TRBJ1-5; weak D call: TRBD1 (6 bases). The CDR3 consists of 14 residues. Germline V gene sequence: CDR1 SGHRS, CDR2 YFSETQ. Trimming removed 4 bases at V and 10 bases at J, with 18 bases between. CDR3 residues: CASSVQGGGDPQHF. The DNA for the CDR3 is TGCGCCAGCAGCGTACAGGGTGGGGGGGATCCCCAGCATTTT.

This clonotype was counted a few times. The chain employs TRBV6-1 and TRBJ1-2; 8 bases are a match to TRBD1. The CDR3 contains 15 residues. The trim removed 4 bases at V and 0 bases at J, leaving 4 bases unmatched. Germline-derived CDR1 and CDR2 are MNHNS and SASEGT. CDR3 loop: CASSARQGSNYGYTF. The CDR3 DNA follows: TGTGCCAGCAGTGCCCGACAGGGGTCTAACTATGGCTACACCTTC.

This clonotype was seen more than once but under ten times. The V and J genes are TRBV5-1 and TRBJ2-2, with TRBD2 matching over 10 bases. Germline V gene sequence: CDR1 SGHRS, CDR2 YFSETQ. J was trimmed by 3 bases and V by 4 bases; bases with no gene match: 6. The CDR3 is 16 residues long. CDR3 DNA sequence: TGCGCCAGCAGCCCGTTGACTAGCGGGCACACCGGGGAGCTGTTTTTT. Translating it yields CASSPLTSGHTGELFF.

This clonotype has at least ten counts. V gene TRBV2 combines with J gene TRBJ2-1, with 14 bases lining up with TRBD2. The ends lost 3 bases at V and 6 bases at J; junction bases unmatched: 4. Germline V gene sequence: CDR1 SNHLY, CDR2 FYNNEI. The CDR3 consists of 16 residues. The CDR3 DNA follows: TGTGCCAGCAGTGAGGGACTAGCGGGGGTAATCAATGAGCAGTTCTTC. It encodes CASSEGLAGVINEQFF.

As to this clonotype: Just one base apart from a much larger clone, this may be a read error. The chain has TRBV6-1 and TRBJ2-7; 8 bases fit TRBD2. The CDR3 totals 14 residues. The V segment lost 3 bases and the J segment 6 bases; nucleotides outside the gene matches: 7. The germline V gene has CDR1 MNHNS and CDR2 SASEGT. CDR3 protein: CASSESGGVREQYF. Written as DNA, the CDR3 is TGTGCCAGCAGTGAGTCCGGGGGGGTTCGCGAGCAGTACTTC.

The sample holds many counts of this clonotype. The rearrangement links TRBV14 to TRBJ2-7; 8 bases align to TRBD1. The V gene end was trimmed by 3 bases and the J gene end by 9 bases; junction bases not matched to a gene: 7. The CDR3 runs to 13 residues. Germline V gene sequence: CDR1 SGHDN, CDR2 FVKESK. The CDR3 DNA follows: TGTGCCAGCAGCCAGATGGACAGGGAGGCGCAGTACTTC. This sequence encodes CASSQMDREAQYF.

This clonotype showed up many times. This chain links TRBV27 with TRBJ1-2, with TRBD1 matching over 8 bases. Unmatched junction bases numbered 4, after V lost 3 bases and J lost 1 base. The CDR3 spans 15 residues. Germline V gene sequence: CDR1 MNHEY, CDR2 SMNVEV (reference sequence). The CDR3 sequence: CASSFGTGHNYGYTF. The CDR3 nucleotides read TGTGCCAGCAGTTTTGGGACAGGACATAACTATGGCTACACCTTC.

The V call is TRBV6-5, the J call TRBJ2-7, with D maybe TRBD1 (5 bases). CDR3 length equals 16 residues. With 4 bases removed from V and 0 bases from J, the gap between germline ends came to 16 bases. CDR1 is MNHEY and CDR2 is SVGAGI in the germline V gene. DNA of the CDR3: TGTGCCAGCAGTTCAGAATCCAGGGTTATCTCCTACGAGCAGTACTTC. Its protein is CASSSESRVISYEQYF.

This clonotype was observed many times. This chain uses TRBV20-1 with TRBJ2-2; 15 bases line up with TRBD2. The germline gives CDR1 DFQATT, CDR2 SNEGSKA (reference sequence). The CDR3 is 20 residues long. The V segment lost 0 bases and the J segment 4 bases; nucleotides outside the gene matches: 12. The CDR3 DNA follows: TGCAGTGCTAGAGATCGACCCGGACTAGCGGGAGGGAAGGCCACCGGGGAGCTGTTTTTT. This codes for CSARDRPGLAGGKATGELFF.

The J gene is TRBJ2-5, the V gene TRBV30; D may be TRBD1 (6 bases). The ends were cut back, 6 bases at V and 5 bases at J, with 10 bases in the middle. Germline CDR1 reads GTSNPN; CDR2 reads SVGIG (reference sequence). This CDR3 comprises 11 residues. Here the CDR3 DNA reads TGTGCCTGCACAGGGTTTGAGACCCAGTACTTC. This codes for CACTGFETQYF.

This clonotype has at least ten counts. The gene calls are TRBV20-1 and TRBJ2-1; either TRBD1 or TRBD2 may supply D (5 bases each). The CDR3 is 17 residues long. Germline CDR1 reads DFQATT; CDR2 reads SNEGSKA (reference sequence). The V and J ends lost 5 bases and 0 bases respectively, with 20 bases between them. DNA of the CDR3: TGCAGTGCTCGCTGGGGGTCCCCTCAGAGCTCCTACAATGAGCAGTTCTTC. Amino acid sequence: CSARWGSPQSSYNEQFF.

In nucleotides, the CDR3 is TGCGCCAGCACCTTTACCATAGGACGGACTCTAGCCAAAAACATTCAGTACTTC. It translates to CASTFTIGRTLAKNIQYF. The chain combines TRBV4-1 with TRBJ2-4; D perhaps matches TRBD2 (5 bases). Between the trimmed V and J ends, which lost 7 bases and 0 bases, there was a span of 22 bases. The CDR3 spans 18 residues. The germline CDR1 and CDR2 sequences are MGHRA and YSYEKL.

This clonotype was seen only a few times. The chain combines TRBV7-9 with TRBJ2-2; D may be TRBD1 (6 bases). Trimming stripped 4 bases from V and 1 base from J, with 13 bases between. Germline V gene sequence: CDR1 SEHNR, CDR2 FQNEAQ (reference sequence). The CDR3 totals 16 residues. CDR3 protein: CASSSTGTLNTGELFF. The CDR3 coding sequence is TGTGCCAGCAGCTCAACCGGGACACTGAACACCGGGGAGCTGTTTTTT.